This T cell receptor (beta chain) derives from a study of PD-1 blockade in mismatch repair-deficient tumors. The assay was immunoSEQ multiplex PCR, and TCRdb's table has in-frame clones only and misses some. The sample records approximately 110,000 clones, approximately 80% being singletons. The sample holds one count of this clone. V lost 8 bases, J lost 1 base, and 14 bases lay in between. The CDR3 is made up of 15 amino acids. CDR1 MNHEY and CDR2 SMNVEV come from the germline V gene (reference sequence). V and J are TRBV27 and TRBJ2-2, with D tentatively TRBD1 (6 bases). The input for sequencing was peripheral blood, taken approximately 60 weeks after starting pembrolizumab. This receptor was obtained from an adult with mismatch repair-deficient cancer. Here the CDR3 DNA reads TGTGCCAGCCCCCACGAGGGGGTGAACACCGGGGAGCTGTTTTTT. Its protein product is CASPHEGVNTGELFF.